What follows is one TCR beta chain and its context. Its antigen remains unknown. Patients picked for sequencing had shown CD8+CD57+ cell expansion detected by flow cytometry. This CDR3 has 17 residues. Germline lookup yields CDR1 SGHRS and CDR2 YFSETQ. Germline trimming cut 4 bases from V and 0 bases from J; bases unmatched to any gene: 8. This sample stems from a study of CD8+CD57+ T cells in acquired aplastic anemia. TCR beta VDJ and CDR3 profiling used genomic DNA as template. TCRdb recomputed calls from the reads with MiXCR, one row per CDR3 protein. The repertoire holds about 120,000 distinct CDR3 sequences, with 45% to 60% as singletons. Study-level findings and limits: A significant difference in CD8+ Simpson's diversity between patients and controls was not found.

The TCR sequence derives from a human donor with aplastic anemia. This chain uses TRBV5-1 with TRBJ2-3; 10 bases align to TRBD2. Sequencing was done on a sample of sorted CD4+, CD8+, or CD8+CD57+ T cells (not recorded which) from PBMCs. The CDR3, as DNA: TGCGCCAGCAGCCCATCCCTAGCGGGGGAGAGCACAGATACGCAGTATTTT. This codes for CASSPSLAGESTDTQYF.